This T cell receptor beta chain originates from a study of blood T cell repertoires in COVID-19. The CDR3 has 16 amino acids. Deletions cut 6 bases from V and 2 bases from J, with 19 bases between. Germline assignment: CDR1 KGHSH and CDR2 LQKENI. Sequenced by immunoSEQ multiplex PCR; TCRdb stores in-frame clones only, minus some. The data contain 100,000 to 150,000 clones, 85% to 90% of them seen just once; the ten biggest clones take up roughly a quarter. The rearrangement joins TRBV18 to TRBJ1-1, with D unclear. The sequence was obtained from a woman aged 80 or older with acute or convalescent COVID-19. Sequenced: peripheral blood. CDR3 nucleotides: TGTGCCAGCTCCGGTGCCCCGGGTTCAACAAACACTGAAGCTTTCTTT. It translates to CASSGAPGSTNTEAFF.